Listed below are T cell receptor beta chains from one sample, sequenced in a study of shared clonotypes between healthy human individuals. TCRdb's copy holds only in-frame clones and misses some; the assay was immunoSEQ multiplex PCR. The data hold roughly 2,000,000 clones, with 93% observed a single time. Input material: naive CD8+ T cells from PBMCs. Receptors originate from a man aged 18 to 29 in good health. Some clones in this sample may be carry-over from other donors' samples. Both conserved end residues are part of each CDR3. Each record gives: J gene, CDR3 length, clone size, V gene, D gene, CDR3 protein, CDR3 DNA. The D gene is left open where the match is weak. The size of a clone is reported for some rows only, either as once, few or many, or as a class for expanded clones.

J gene: TRBJ2-3
CDR3 length: 15
clone size: NA
V gene: TRBV15
D gene: NA
CDR3 protein: CATSRGPGSTDTQYF
CDR3 DNA: TGTGCCACCAGCAGAGGTCCGGGCAGCACAGATACGCAGTATTTT

J gene: TRBJ1-2
CDR3 length: 15
clone size: NA
V gene: TRBV19
D gene: NA
CDR3 protein: CASSTSAVGASGYTF
CDR3 DNA: TGTGCCAGTAGTACCTCCGCGGTGGGGGCGAGTGGCTACACCTTC

J gene: TRBJ2-1
CDR3 length: 14
clone size: NA
V gene: TRBV6-5
D gene: NA
CDR3 protein: CASSYANAYNEQFF
CDR3 DNA: TGTGCCAGCAGTTACGCGAACGCATACAATGAGCAGTTCTTC

J gene: TRBJ2-2
CDR3 length: 16
clone size: NA
V gene: TRBV19
D gene: NA
CDR3 protein: CASSIPPNRGTGELFF
CDR3 DNA: TGTGCCAGTAGTATACCACCCAACCGGGGCACCGGGGAGCTGTTTTTT

J gene: TRBJ2-5
CDR3 length: 15
clone size: NA
V gene: TRBV7-3
D gene: NA
CDR3 protein: CASSLVPRPEETQYF
CDR3 DNA: TGTGCCAGCAGCTTAGTCCCCCGCCCTGAGGAGACCCAGTACTTC

J gene: TRBJ2-1
CDR3 length: 15
clone size: NA
V gene: TRBV5-1
D gene: TRBD1
CDR3 protein: CASSPDRGLYNEQFF
CDR3 DNA: TGCGCCAGCAGCCCTGACAGGGGGCTCTACAATGAGCAGTTCTTC

J gene: TRBJ1-2
CDR3 length: 13
clone size: once
V gene: TRBV28
D gene: NA
CDR3 protein: CASSFEGLYGYTF
CDR3 DNA: TGTGCCAGCAGTTTTGAGGGGCTCTATGGCTACACCTTC

J gene: TRBJ1-2
CDR3 length: 14
clone size: NA
V gene: TRBV6-5
D gene: NA
CDR3 protein: CASSYSGDGYGYTF
CDR3 DNA: TGTGCCAGCAGTTACTCTGGGGACGGTTATGGCTACACCTTC

J gene: TRBJ2-1
CDR3 length: 19
clone size: NA
V gene: TRBV7-9
D gene: TRBD2
CDR3 protein: CASSLEGLAIPFAYNEQFF
CDR3 DNA: TGTGCCAGCAGCTTAGAGGGACTAGCGATCCCCTTTGCCTACAATGAGCAGTTCTTC

J gene: TRBJ1-1
CDR3 length: 17
clone size: NA
V gene: TRBV27
D gene: TRBD1
CDR3 protein: CASSPLGPTGAHTEAFF
CDR3 DNA: TGTGCCAGCAGTCCCCTGGGCCCAACAGGGGCCCACACTGAAGCTTTCTTT

J gene: TRBJ1-2
CDR3 length: 15
clone size: NA
V gene: TRBV13
D gene: NA
CDR3 protein: CASSLQGAPHYGYTF
CDR3 DNA: TGTGCCAGCAGCTTACAGGGCGCTCCTCACTATGGCTACACCTTC

J gene: TRBJ2-5
CDR3 length: 14
clone size: NA
V gene: TRBV7-9
D gene: NA
CDR3 protein: CASSSRDLQETQYF
CDR3 DNA: TGTGCCAGCAGCTCCCGGGATCTGCAAGAGACCCAGTACTTC

J gene: TRBJ2-7
CDR3 length: 14
clone size: NA
V gene: TRBV27
D gene: NA
CDR3 protein: CASSPRGPGYEQYF
CDR3 DNA: TGTGCCAGCAGTCCCAGAGGACCTGGCTACGAGCAGTACTTC

J gene: TRBJ2-7
CDR3 length: 20
clone size: NA
V gene: TRBV29-1
D gene: TRBD2
CDR3 protein: CSASGGRIDLAGTGLYEQYF
CDR3 DNA: TGCAGCGCGTCCGGGGGGCGCATAGATTTAGCGGGAACGGGGCTCTACGAGCAGTACTTC

J gene: TRBJ2-7
CDR3 length: 15
clone size: NA
V gene: TRBV15
D gene: NA
CDR3 protein: CATSRDGTALYEQYF
CDR3 DNA: TGTGCCACCAGCAGAGATGGCACAGCTCTCTACGAGCAGTACTTC

J gene: TRBJ2-3
CDR3 length: 15
clone size: NA
V gene: TRBV11-3
D gene: TRBD1
CDR3 protein: CASSLVRGPTDTQYF
CDR3 DNA: TGTGCCAGCAGCTTAGTTAGGGGGCCCACAGATACGCAGTATTTT

J gene: TRBJ2-5
CDR3 length: 14
clone size: NA
V gene: TRBV7-9
D gene: NA
CDR3 protein: CASSPQGPPGTQYF
CDR3 DNA: TGTGCCAGCAGCCCGCAGGGTCCCCCAGGGACCCAGTACTTC

J gene: TRBJ2-3
CDR3 length: 15
clone size: NA
V gene: TRBV5-6
D gene: NA
CDR3 protein: CASSLDNILTDTQYF
CDR3 DNA: TGTGCCAGCAGCTTGGATAACATACTAACAGATACGCAGTATTTT

J gene: TRBJ2-7
CDR3 length: 17
clone size: NA
V gene: TRBV7-9
D gene: NA
CDR3 protein: CASSPLGGRGTSHEQYF
CDR3 DNA: TGTGCCAGCAGCCCTCTGGGGGGCAGGGGCACGTCCCACGAGCAGTACTTC

J gene: TRBJ2-7
CDR3 length: 12
clone size: NA
V gene: TRBV30
D gene: NA
CDR3 protein: CAWSGQSYEQYF
CDR3 DNA: TGTGCCTGGAGTGGACAATCCTACGAGCAGTACTTC

J gene: TRBJ1-1
CDR3 length: 15
clone size: NA
V gene: TRBV4-1
D gene: NA
CDR3 protein: CASSQNRGAGTEAFF
CDR3 DNA: TGCGCCAGCAGCCAAAACCGCGGGGCGGGCACTGAAGCTTTCTTT

J gene: TRBJ2-7
CDR3 length: 17
clone size: NA
V gene: TRBV9
D gene: TRBD2
CDR3 protein: CASSVAASGSLSSEQYF
CDR3 DNA: TGTGCCAGCAGCGTAGCCGCTAGCGGGAGTCTCTCGTCCGAGCAGTACTTC

J gene: TRBJ2-1
CDR3 length: 20
clone size: NA
V gene: TRBV29-1
D gene: TRBD2
CDR3 protein: CSVEETLTSGRARSYNEQFF
CDR3 DNA: TGCAGCGTTGAAGAGACCCTCACTAGCGGGAGGGCCCGTTCCTACAATGAGCAGTTCTTC

J gene: TRBJ1-2
CDR3 length: 16
clone size: NA
V gene: TRBV19
D gene: TRBD1
CDR3 protein: CASSILMGTGGYGYTF
CDR3 DNA: TGTGCCAGTAGTATTTTGATGGGGACAGGGGGTTATGGCTACACCTTC

J gene: TRBJ2-1
CDR3 length: 14
clone size: NA
V gene: TRBV5-6
D gene: NA
CDR3 protein: CASSLPSSYNEQFF
CDR3 DNA: TGTGCCAGCAGCTTGCCTAGCTCCTACAATGAGCAGTTCTTC

J gene: TRBJ1-1
CDR3 length: 13
clone size: NA
V gene: TRBV2
D gene: TRBD1
CDR3 protein: CASRPTGGAEAFF
CDR3 DNA: TGTGCCAGCAGACCGACAGGGGGCGCTGAAGCTTTCTTT

J gene: TRBJ1-5
CDR3 length: 16
clone size: few
V gene: TRBV19
D gene: TRBD1
CDR3 protein: CASGDRLRYSNQPQHF
CDR3 DNA: TGTGCCAGTGGGGACAGACTAAGGTATAGCAATCAGCCCCAGCATTTT

J gene: TRBJ2-1
CDR3 length: 15
clone size: NA
V gene: TRBV7-8
D gene: TRBD2
CDR3 protein: CASSLSGATYNEQFF
CDR3 DNA: TGTGCCAGCAGCCTTAGCGGGGCAACTTACAATGAGCAGTTCTTC

J gene: TRBJ2-1
CDR3 length: 13
clone size: NA
V gene: TRBV27
D gene: NA
CDR3 protein: CASSYTLREGAFF
CDR3 DNA: TGTGCCAGCAGTTACACCCTCAGGGAAGGTGCGTTCTTC

J gene: TRBJ1-1
CDR3 length: 14
clone size: NA
V gene: TRBV28
D gene: NA
CDR3 protein: CATGPGRLNTEAFF
CDR3 DNA: TGTGCCACGGGCCCGGGACGCTTGAACACTGAAGCTTTCTTT